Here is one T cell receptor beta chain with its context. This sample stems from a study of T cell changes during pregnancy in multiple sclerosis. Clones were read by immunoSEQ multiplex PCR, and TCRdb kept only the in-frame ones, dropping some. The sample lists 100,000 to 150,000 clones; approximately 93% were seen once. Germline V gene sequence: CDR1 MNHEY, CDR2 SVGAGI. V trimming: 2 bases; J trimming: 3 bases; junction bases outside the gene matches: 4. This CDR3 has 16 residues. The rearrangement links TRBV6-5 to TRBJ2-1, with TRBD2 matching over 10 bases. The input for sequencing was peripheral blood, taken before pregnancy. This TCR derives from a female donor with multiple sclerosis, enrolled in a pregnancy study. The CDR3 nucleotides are TGTGCCAGCAGTTACGAAGCGGGGGGGGGCTACAATGAGCAGTTCTTC. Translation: CASSYEAGGGYNEQFF.